A selection of T cell receptor beta chains follows, all from one sample in a study of blood T cell repertoires in COVID-19. The assay was immunoSEQ multiplex PCR, and TCRdb's table has in-frame clones only and misses some. The sample contains about 300,000 clones, approximately 87% of which appear only once. Sequences were obtained from peripheral blood. All receptors derive from a woman between 35 and 50 years old who had recovered from COVID-19. The CDR3 runs from the conserved cysteine through the conserved F or W. Each record gives: V gene, J gene, CDR3 protein.

v_gene: TRBV7-2; j_gene: TRBJ2-3; CDR3aa: CASTRASADTQYF
v_gene: TRBV25-1; j_gene: TRBJ1-5; CDR3aa: CASSEYGAGQGPQHF
v_gene: TRBV5-1; j_gene: TRBJ2-1; CDR3aa: CASSSARTSGGDEQFF
v_gene: TRBV9; j_gene: TRBJ2-7; CDR3aa: CASSVLAGASYEQYF
v_gene: TRBV7-2; j_gene: TRBJ2-1; CDR3aa: CASITEGFEQFF
v_gene: TRBV7-7; j_gene: TRBJ1-1; CDR3aa: CASSLSSVTEAFF
v_gene: TRBV5-4; j_gene: TRBJ1-1; CDR3aa: CASSLARGIPEAFF
v_gene: TRBV4-1; j_gene: TRBJ1-4; CDR3aa: CASSPRTGQTNEKLFF
v_gene: TRBV10-2; j_gene: TRBJ1-2; CDR3aa: CASSAQDSLYGYTF
v_gene: TRBV5-6; j_gene: TRBJ1-1; CDR3aa: CASSLDRGGMNTEAFF
v_gene: TRBV12-5; j_gene: TRBJ1-1; CDR3aa: CASGLRPGEAVNTEAFF
v_gene: TRBV6-5; j_gene: TRBJ2-7; CDR3aa: CASGLAVDYEQYF
v_gene: TRBV6-5; j_gene: TRBJ2-1; CDR3aa: CASSDRPRGGNEQFF
v_gene: TRBV6-4; j_gene: TRBJ1-6; CDR3aa: CASSTSYSGAPLHF
v_gene: TRBV5-4; j_gene: TRBJ1-1; CDR3aa: CASTLTGGTEAFF
v_gene: TRBV9; j_gene: TRBJ1-1; CDR3aa: CASSVIEGNTEAFF
v_gene: TRBV5-1; j_gene: TRBJ1-1; CDR3aa: CASSLGVSNEAFF